The 31 T cell receptor beta chains given below trace back to one sample, sequenced in a study of CD8 T cells in ankylosing spondylitis. Using its own MiXCR run on the 5' RACE reads, TCRdb lists one record per CDR3 protein. There are about 27,000 distinct CDR3 sequences in the sample; approximately 8% occur only once, and roughly 30% lies in the top ten. The sample was blood. The source is a male donor with ankylosing spondylitis or in good health (not recorded which).

This clonotype was detected a few times. The chain employs TRBV4-1 and TRBJ2-1, with 8 bases identical to TRBD1. Germline loops: CDR1 MGHRA, CDR2 YSYEKL. The CDR3 is 12 residues long. V was pared by 4 bases and J by 10 bases, with 3 bases of the junction left unmatched. CDR3 amino acids: CASSPTGVEQFF. The CDR3 region has the DNA TGCGCCAGCAGCCCGACAGGGGTCGAGCAGTTCTTC.

This sequence joins TRBV15 and TRBJ1-5; D gene uncertain. The CDR3 extends over 15 amino acids. Looked up from germline, CDR1 is LNHNV and CDR2 is YYDKDF (reference sequence). The ends were cut back, 3 bases at V and 5 bases at J, with 14 bases in the middle. In DNA, the CDR3 is TGTGCCACCAGCAGGGCTGCTGGGTCGCATCAGCCCCAGCATTTT. Amino acids: CATSRAAGSHQPQHF.

This clonotype has a count of ten or more. The rearrangement uses TRBV3-1 and TRBJ2-4; 7 positions agree with TRBD2. CDR1 is LGHDT and CDR2 is YNNKEL in the germline V gene (reference sequence). The CDR3 is made up of 15 amino acids. J gave up 9 bases and V 0 bases, and 8 bases lay outside the gene matches. The CDR3 is CASSQESRPGGIQYF. The DNA of the CDR3 is TGTGCCAGCAGCCAAGAATCGCGCCCGGGGGGCATTCAGTACTTC.

Many counts were recorded for this clonotype. This chain connects TRBV7-3 to TRBJ2-3; TRBD2 agrees at 11 bases. The CDR3 spans 16 residues. The trim removed 5 bases at V and 3 bases at J, leaving 7 bases unmatched. Germline CDR1 reads SGHTA; CDR2 reads FQGTGA. CDR3 region: CASSEYSGGATDTQYF. The CDR3 DNA follows: TGTGCCAGCAGCGAATATAGCGGGGGGGCGACAGATACGCAGTATTTT.

This clonotype was seen many times. The rearrangement joins TRBV7-9 to TRBJ2-3; D gene uncertain. The germline V gene has CDR1 SEHNR and CDR2 FQNEAQ (reference sequence). V lost 1 base to trimming and J lost 4 bases, with 3 bases between them. The CDR3 length is 12 residues. The CDR3 reads CASSLDPDTQYF. The DNA for the CDR3 is TGTGCCAGCAGCTTAGACCCAGATACGCAGTATTTT.

This clonotype was seen ten or more times. One end of the junction is discordant with germline, which a read error may explain. In DNA form, the CDR3 reads TGCAGTGCGAGAGGGAGGGCCACTATTCTAGATACGCAGTATTTT. The encoded protein is CSARGRATILDTQYF. The chain has TRBV20-1 and TRBJ2-3; 7 positions agree with TRBD2. Germline lookup yields CDR1 DFQATT and CDR2 SNEGSKA (reference sequence). CDR3 size: 15 residues.

This chain connects TRBV27 to TRBJ2-7; TRBD2 aligns across 8 bases. The germline CDR1 and CDR2 sequences are MNHEY and SMNVEV (reference sequence). The length of the CDR3 is 12 residues. The V segment lost 6 bases and the J segment 6 bases; nucleotides outside the gene matches: 4. The CDR3 DNA is TGTGCCAGCAGCGGTAGCGGGGTCGAGCAGTACTTC. Amino acids: CASSGSGVEQYF.

This clonotype showed up just a few times. The chain combines TRBV6-4 with TRBJ2-2, with D unclear. This CDR3 is 13 amino acids long. Trimming left V 3 bases short and J 3 bases short, with 5 bases between. Germline V gene data show CDR1 as MRHNA and CDR2 as SNTAGT. The CDR3 DNA sequence: TGTGCCAGCAGTGAGAGTCACACCGGGGAGCTGTTTTTT. Protein product: CASSESHTGELFF.

The chain recombines TRBV4-3 with TRBJ2-3; 9 nucleotides align to TRBD2. J gave up 7 bases and V 4 bases, and 9 bases lay outside the gene matches. From germline, CDR1 is LGHNA and CDR2 YSLEER. This CDR3 has 15 residues. CDR3 coding DNA: TGCGCCAGCAGCCCTAGCGGGGCCCTCACGAATACGCAGTATTTT. Its protein is CASSPSGALTNTQYF.

The chain has TRBV29-1 and TRBJ2-1, with TRBD2 identical over 7 bases. Germline V CDR1 and CDR2: SQVTM, ANQGSEA. This CDR3 region has 15 residues. Trimming at V came to 7 bases and at J to 0 bases, leaving 9 bases not matched to a gene. The CDR3 bases are TGCAGCGCTCCTAGGTGGGGGGGCTCCTACAATGAGCAGTTCTTC. Translating gives CSAPRWGGSYNEQFF.

This clonotype was counted ten times or more. This sequence joins TRBV24-1 and TRBJ2-3; 9 positions match TRBD1. The germline gives CDR1 KGHDR, CDR2 SFDVKD. CDR3 length: 16 residues. V shed 5 bases and J 4 bases; nucleotides not matched to a gene: 9. The CDR3, as DNA: TGTGCCACCAGTGCCACCGGGACAGGGTTAGCAGATACGCAGTATTTT. Protein product: CATSATGTGLADTQYF.

This clonotype showed up many times. The chain links TRBV7-8 to TRBJ2-5; D tentatively reads TRBD1 or TRBD2 (5 bases each). CDR3 size: 14 residues. V was trimmed by 2 bases and J by 5 bases, leaving 12 bases between them. The germline gives CDR1 SGHVS, CDR2 FQNEAQ. In DNA, the CDR3 is TGTGCCAGCAGCTTATCATCGAGGGGCGAGACCCAGTACTTC. It encodes CASSLSSRGETQYF.

The chain joins TRBV28 to TRBJ2-2, with D perhaps being TRBD1 or TRBD2 (5 bases each). This CDR3 has 15 residues. V lost 7 bases and J lost 6, with 18 bases in between. CDR1 is MDHEN, CDR2 SYDVKM, per germline. The CDR3 nucleotides read TGTGCCAGCAAGGTGGGGGAGCATGAAGCCGGGGAGCTGTTTTTT. Its protein is CASKVGEHEAGELFF.

This clonotype was seen ten or more times. In DNA form, the CDR3 reads TGTGCCAGCAGTTACTCTGGGACAGAGTACAATGAGCAGTTCTTC. It specifies CASSYSGTEYNEQFF. This chain uses TRBV6-5 with TRBJ2-1; 7 bases agree with TRBD1. The CDR3 totals 15 residues. Germline assignment: CDR1 MNHEY and CDR2 SVGAGI. V lost 0 bases, J lost 4 bases, and 3 bases stayed unmatched.

In this sample, this clonotype turned up a few times. The chain combines TRBV20-1 with TRBJ1-5, with 7 bases matching TRBD1. Germline trimming cut 2 bases from V and 11 bases from J; bases unmatched to any gene: 15. CDR1 is DFQATT, CDR2 SNEGSKA, per germline (reference sequence). CDR3 size: 15 residues. The CDR3 nucleotides read TGCAGTGCTAGATCGGGGTGGACACCTCAGGGGGCCCAGCATTTT. It encodes CSARSGWTPQGAQHF.

The chain employs TRBV24-1 and TRBJ2-3; the D gene is possibly TRBD1 (6 bases). This CDR3 is built from 15 residues. CDR1 KGHDR and CDR2 SFDVKD come from the germline V gene. V was cut by 0 bases and J by 4 bases, with 10 bases left in between. CDR3 loop: CATSDLNRAADTQYF. DNA for the CDR3: TGTGCCACCAGTGATTTGAACAGGGCGGCAGATACGCAGTATTTT.

The chain employs TRBV9 and TRBJ2-7; maybe TRBD1 (6 bases). The germline gives CDR1 SGDLS, CDR2 YYNGEE. The CDR3 consists of 13 residues. V dropped 5 bases and J dropped 3 bases, with 12 bases sitting between them. The CDR3 sequence is CASSSGVGYEQYF. The CDR3 bases are TGTGCCAGCAGTTCAGGGGTGGGCTACGAGCAGTACTTC. Supplemented by reference TRBV9 and TRBJ2-7, the full variable domain reads DSGVTQTPKHLITATGQRVTLRCSPRSGDLSVYWYQQSLDQGLQFLIQYYNGEERAKGNILERFSAQQFPDLHSELNLSSLELGDSALYFCASSSGVGYEQYFGPGTRLTVT.

The chain combines TRBV5-1 with TRBJ2-5; no clear D. CDR3 size: 16 residues. CDR1 and CDR2 from the germline V gene are SGHRS and YFSETQ. V was trimmed by 0 bases and J by 0 bases, leaving 12 bases between them. The CDR3, as DNA: TGCGCCAGCAGCTTGGACTCGAACTCCAACCAAGAGACCCAGTACTTC. It specifies CASSLDSNSNQETQYF.

This clonotype was counted between two and nine times. The gene calls are TRBV14 and TRBJ2-7, with 7 positions matching TRBD2. The length of the CDR3 is 15 residues. From germline, CDR1 is SGHDN and CDR2 FVKESK. Trimming took 4 bases from V and 0 from J; bases not matched to a gene: 6. CDR3 amino acids: CASSRAGRSSYEQYF. The CDR3, as DNA: TGTGCCAGCAGCCGAGCGGGGAGGAGCTCCTACGAGCAGTACTTC. Using reference TRBV14 and TRBJ2-7 for the parts outside the CDR3, the full variable domain is EAGVTQFPSHSVIEKGQTVTLRCDPISGHDNLYWYRRVMGKEIKFLLHFVKESKQDESGMPNNRFLAERTGGTYSTLKVQPAELEDSGVYFCASSRAGRSSYEQYFGPGTRLTVT.

This clonotype occurred many times. The chain carries TRBV20-1 and TRBJ2-5; 8 nucleotides match TRBD2. Germline V gene sequence: CDR1 DFQATT, CDR2 SNEGSKA (reference sequence). The CDR3 covers 15 residues. Trimming cost V 1 base and J 5 bases; bases outside gene matches: 9. CDR3 region: CSARGGVAGSETQYF. In DNA, the CDR3 is TGCAGTGCTAGAGGGGGGGTAGCGGGAAGCGAGACCCAGTACTTC.

This clonotype was recorded a few times. This chain joins TRBV9 and TRBJ1-4; 10 bases align to TRBD1. CDR3 length: 16 residues. The germline gives CDR1 SGDLS, CDR2 YYNGEE. After removal of 4 bases from V and 5 bases from J, the junction contained 8 bases not matched to a gene. The CDR3 nucleotides are TGTGCCAGCAGCAAGCGGGACAGGGGAGTGAATGAAAAACTGTTTTTT. Protein: CASSKRDRGVNEKLFF. The variable domain in full, with the rest retrieved from reference TRBV9 and TRBJ1-4, is DSGVTQTPKHLITATGQRVTLRCSPRSGDLSVYWYQQSLDQGLQFLIQYYNGEERAKGNILERFSAQQFPDLHSELNLSSLELGDSALYFCASSKRDRGVNEKLFFGSGTQLSVL.

This clonotype was seen many times. The CDR3 DNA reads TGTGCCAGCAGCTTGGCCAATGAGCAGTTCTTC. It yields the protein CASSLANEQFF. This chain joins TRBV5-6 and TRBJ2-1; D is uncertain. The germline gives CDR1 SGHDT, CDR2 YYEEEE. The germline V and J ends were trimmed by 0 bases and 6 bases, with 1 base remaining between them. This CDR3 comprises 11 residues.

This clonotype came up a few times. The chain carries TRBV7-2 and TRBJ2-7; 9 bases match TRBD1. V gave up 6 bases and J gave up 3 bases; unmatched junction bases: 6. The CDR3 spans 14 residues. CDR1 is SGHTA, CDR2 FQGNSA, per germline. CDR3: CASRPGTGYYEQYF. As DNA, the CDR3 is TGTGCCAGCAGACCAGGGACAGGGTACTACGAGCAGTACTTC.

The chain couples TRBV28 to TRBJ1-4, with 9 bases matching TRBD1. V trimming: 3 bases; J trimming: 8 bases; junction bases outside the gene matches: 10. This CDR3 is built from 16 residues. Per the germline V gene, CDR1 is MDHEN and CDR2 is SYDVKM. This CDR3 reads CASSLSRQGEGEKLFF. The CDR3 region has the DNA TGTGCCAGCAGTTTGTCAAGACAGGGGGAGGGAGAAAAACTGTTTTTT.

The V and J genes are TRBV11-2 and TRBJ2-4; D is unresolved. The length of the CDR3 is 15 residues. The germline V gene encodes CDR1 SGHAT and CDR2 FQNNGV. V lost 1 base, J lost 0 bases, and 7 bases lay in between. This chain's CDR3 is CASSLGGVAKNIQYF. CDR3 DNA: TGTGCCAGCAGCTTAGGCGGTGTAGCCAAAAACATTCAGTACTTC.

This chain joins TRBV13 and TRBJ2-3; TRBD1 matches at 7 bases. Germline-derived CDR1 and CDR2 are PRHDT and FYEKMQ (reference sequence). V lost 3 bases and J lost 1; bases outside the gene matches: 1. The CDR3 covers 14 residues. The CDR3 DNA follows: TGTGCCAGCAGCTTTGGACAGGGCACAGATACGCAGTATTTT. Amino acid sequence: CASSFGQGTDTQYF.

There are a few counts of this clonotype. The rearrangement links TRBV7-3 to TRBJ2-1; no clear D gene. The germline gives CDR1 SGHTA, CDR2 FQGTGA. The germline V and J ends were trimmed by 5 bases and 2 bases, with 7 bases remaining between them. The CDR3 extends over 13 amino acids. CDR3: CASSKDTYNEQFF. Written as DNA, the CDR3 is TGTGCCAGCAGCAAAGATACCTACAATGAGCAGTTCTTC.

This clonotype was picked up a small number of times. The chain is built from TRBV29-1 and TRBJ2-2; 7 bases agree with TRBD1. This CDR3 spans 15 amino acids. In germline, CDR1 is SQVTM, CDR2 ANQGSEA. The junction had 13 bases not matched to a gene; V was cut back by 7 bases and J by 5 bases. CDR3 loop: CSGGQNPRPTGELFF. The CDR3 nucleotides read TGCAGCGGGGGACAGAATCCACGCCCGACCGGGGAGCTGTTTTTT.

This clonotype was counted only a few times. This chain uses TRBV12-3 or TRBV12-4 with TRBJ2-5; D is perhaps TRBD1 or TRBD2 (5 bases each). This CDR3 has 14 amino acids. V lost 1 base, J lost 4 bases, and 10 bases lay in between. CDR3 DNA: TGTGCCAGCAGTTTAGTTCGGGGCGGAGAGACCCAGTACTTC. Its translation: CASSLVRGGETQYF.

This clonotype was recorded a few times. V usage is TRBV28 and J usage is TRBJ1-6; 9 bases map to TRBD1. The ends lost 6 bases at V and 13 bases at J; junction bases unmatched: 10. The CDR3 length is 14 residues. Germline V lookup: CDR1 MDHEN, CDR2 SYDVKM. CDR3 region: CASSRDRVSIPLHF. For the CDR3, the DNA is TGTGCCAGCAGCCGGGACAGGGTCTCGATCCCCCTCCACTTT.

This clonotype was counted many times. The chain recombines TRBV20-1 with TRBJ2-1; a possible D gene is TRBD2 (5 bases). Trimming pared 4 bases from V and 9 bases from J, leaving 22 bases between. Germline V gene sequence: CDR1 DFQATT, CDR2 SNEGSKA (reference sequence). The CDR3 covers 15 residues. The CDR3 sequence: CSATSDLRVFSEQFF. CDR3 DNA: TGCAGTGCTACCTCCGACTTGAGGGTTTTCAGTGAGCAGTTCTTC.